Listed below are T cell receptor beta chains from one sample, sequenced in a study of beta chain features in type 1 diabetes. Generated by immunoSEQ multiplex PCR, the TCRdb table keeps only in-frame clones and is missing some. This sample has about 160,000 clones, with almost 8% found just once. Material: central memory CD4+ T cells from blood. These receptors all come from a man younger than 30 with type 1 diabetes. Each CDR3 is given without its conserved first and last residue.

V gene: TRBV4-3
J gene: TRBJ1-1
CDR3 length: 14
CDR3 protein: ASSQGLSRGETEAF

V gene: TRBV7-2
J gene: TRBJ2-1
CDR3 length: 13
CDR3 protein: ASSSTSGNYNEQF

V gene: TRBV25-1
J gene: TRBJ2-2
CDR3 length: 13
CDR3 protein: ASRGQGMDTGELF

V gene: TRBV9
J gene: TRBJ1-2
CDR3 length: 11
CDR3 protein: ASSVGQGDGYT

V gene: TRBV5-4
J gene: TRBJ2-5
CDR3 length: 12
CDR3 protein: ASSLESGGGTQY

V gene: TRBV27
J gene: TRBJ2-5
CDR3 length: 11
CDR3 protein: ASSAGPGETQY

V gene: TRBV10-2
J gene: TRBJ1-2
CDR3 length: 12
CDR3 protein: ASSRTGGSDGYT

V gene: TRBV11-2
J gene: TRBJ1-5
CDR3 length: 11
CDR3 protein: ASSLDYGQPQH

V gene: TRBV5-1
J gene: TRBJ2-4
CDR3 length: 12
CDR3 protein: ASSLPGQGNIQY

V gene: TRBV28
J gene: TRBJ2-1
CDR3 length: 12
CDR3 protein: ASSLSGKYNEQF

V gene: TRBV2
J gene: TRBJ2-7
CDR3 length: 14
CDR3 protein: ASRPRSGSPSYEQY

V gene: TRBV28
J gene: TRBJ1-5
CDR3 length: 14
CDR3 protein: ASSILEKDSNQPQH

V gene: TRBV5-4
J gene: TRBJ1-6
CDR3 length: 12
CDR3 protein: ASSLDRGNSPLH

V gene: TRBV28
J gene: TRBJ2-5
CDR3 length: 13
CDR3 protein: ASSLSPPGQETQY

V gene: TRBV7-6
J gene: TRBJ2-6
CDR3 length: 15
CDR3 protein: ASSFRTGIYGANVLT

V gene: TRBV21-1
J gene: TRBJ2-5
CDR3 length: 14
CDR3 protein: ASTDRGPEEQETQY

V gene: TRBV18
J gene: TRBJ2-5
CDR3 length: 16
CDR3 protein: ASSPPGLAGGPIGTQY

V gene: TRBV9
J gene: TRBJ2-7
CDR3 length: 11
CDR3 protein: ASSVEEGTKQY

V gene: TRBV7-9
J gene: TRBJ2-2
CDR3 length: 12
CDR3 protein: ASSLVRDTGELF

V gene: TRBV28
J gene: TRBJ1-1
CDR3 length: 13
CDR3 protein: ASRRDRGLVTEAF

V gene: TRBV19
J gene: TRBJ2-1
CDR3 length: 12
CDR3 protein: ASRLSGSRNEQF

V gene: TRBV10-3
J gene: TRBJ1-1
CDR3 length: 11
CDR3 protein: AISEAGNTEAF

V gene: TRBV27
J gene: TRBJ2-7
CDR3 length: 13
CDR3 protein: ASSTSGGRGYEQY

V gene: TRBV4-3
J gene: TRBJ2-1
CDR3 length: 13
CDR3 protein: ASSQVQDTYNEQF

V gene: TRBV5-4
J gene: TRBJ2-3
CDR3 length: 13
CDR3 protein: ASSLLSSGGDTQY

V gene: TRBV29-1
J gene: TRBJ2-3
CDR3 length: 13
CDR3 protein: SAQGGLAGPDTQY

V gene: TRBV20-1
J gene: TRBJ2-3
CDR3 length: 9
CDR3 protein: SAGGSDTQY

V gene: TRBV30
J gene: TRBJ2-3
CDR3 length: 18
CDR3 protein: AWRRSGLAGARWGADTQY

V gene: TRBV5-4
J gene: TRBJ2-7
CDR3 length: 12
CDR3 protein: ASSLVSGSNEQY

V gene: TRBV6-5
J gene: TRBJ2-5
CDR3 length: 11
CDR3 protein: ATGSGAQETQY

V gene: TRBV30
J gene: TRBJ2-4
CDR3 length: 14
CDR3 protein: AWSRAQGLAKNIQY

V gene: TRBV5-4
J gene: TRBJ2-1
CDR3 length: 13
CDR3 protein: ASSLGLAGFNEQF

V gene: TRBV5-1
J gene: TRBJ2-1
CDR3 length: 13
CDR3 protein: ASAGGGAGASEQF

V gene: TRBV5-1
J gene: TRBJ2-3
CDR3 length: 14
CDR3 protein: ASSFQRGPAADTQY